The present TCR beta chain was sequenced within a study of Graves' ophthalmopathy and Graves' hyperthyroidism. V lost 3 bases and J 0 bases, leaving 17 bases between the germline ends. The CDR3 sequence is 17 residues long. Germline values: CDR1 SGHTA, CDR2 FQGTGA. Researchers took RNA transcripts and amplified TCR beta CDR3 regions from them. RT-PCR in the first round used HTBI primers; a second-round multiplex PCR followed. TCRdb processed the multiplex PCR reads anew with MiXCR; each CDR3 protein has one entry. The table shows roughly 220,000 distinct CDR3 sequences, with around 50% occurring only once.

The receptor's source is an adult man with Graves' ophthalmopathy. Sequencing was performed on peripheral blood. The chain is built from TRBV7-3 and TRBJ1-1; maybe TRBD1 (6 bases). CDR3 sequence reads: CASSFLTGIYMNTEAFF. CDR3 bases: TGTGCCAGCAGCTTCCTGACAGGAATATATATGAACACTGAAGCTTTCTTT.